Listed below are T cell receptor beta chains from one sample, sequenced in a study of CD8+CD57+ T cells in acquired aplastic anemia. Via MiXCR, TCRdb re-called the reads, giving one row per CDR3 protein. The table lists roughly 150,000 distinct CDR3 sequences, around half of them singletons. The sample was sorted CD4+, CD8+, or CD8+CD57+ T cells (not recorded which) from PBMCs. The receptors shown here come from a human donor with aplastic anemia. The CDR3 runs from the conserved cysteine through the conserved F or W. D genes are given only for firm matches. A clone size is listed for some rows: how often the clone was seen (once, few, many), or a class if it is expanded.

CDR3nt	CDR3aa	abundance	len	d_gene	v_gene	j_gene
TGTGCCAGCTCACCACTTGAACAGGTTAACGGCTACACCTTC	CASSPLEQVNGYTF	NA	14	NA	TRBV18	TRBJ1-2
TGTGCCAGCAGTCGGACAGACGGTTTGGGTGAGCAGTTCTTC	CASSRTDGLGEQFF	NA	14	NA	TRBV2	TRBJ2-1
TGTGCCAGTAGTATAGGATGGCAGACGCAGTATTTT	CASSIGWQTQYF	NA	12	NA	TRBV19	TRBJ2-3
TGTGCCAGCAGCTTAGCTGGCAGGGTAAATTCACCCCTCCACTTT	CASSLAGRVNSPLHF	NA	15	NA	TRBV7-2	TRBJ1-6
TGTGCCATCATGAGGACAGCGAGTTTTTGCTCCTATAATTCACCCCTCCACTTT	CAIMRTASFCSYNSPLHF	many	18	NA	TRBV9	TRBJ1-6
TGTGCCAGCAGCTTTCTGGTCGGCTCACCCCTCCACTTT	CASSFLVGSPLHF	NA	13	NA	TRBV7-2	TRBJ1-6
TGTGCCACCGTTCTCGGGGATCACTACTACGAGCAGTACTTC	CATVLGDHYYEQYF	NA	14	NA	TRBV10-3	TRBJ2-7
TGTGCCAGCAGCTGGGAGAAAAATCAGCCCCAGCATTTT	CASSWEKNQPQHF	NA	13	NA	TRBV4-2	TRBJ1-5
TGTGCCAGCAGCCAAGATTCGGGGAGAAATTCACCCCTCCACTTT	CASSQDSGRNSPLHF	many	15	NA	TRBV3-1	TRBJ1-6
TGCAGTGCCTCAAAGATGTCTAGCGGTGACAATGAGCAGTTCTTC	CSASKMSSGDNEQFF	NA	15	TRBD2	TRBV20-1	TRBJ2-1
TGTGCCAGCAGCCCCGCGACAGGTACAGGGTACAATGAGCGGTTCTTC	CASSPATGTGYNERFF	NA	16	NA	TRBV7-6	TRBJ2-1
TGTGCCAGCAGTCTCAAGGGGGGACGCTCCTATAATTCACCCCTCCACTTT	CASSLKGGRSYNSPLHF	many	17	NA	TRBV12-3/TRBV12-4	TRBJ1-6
TGTGCCAGCAGTTTGGAGAGCGGGGCCCGGGTCGAGCAGTTCTTC	CASSLESGARVEQFF	NA	15	TRBD2	TRBV12-3/TRBV12-4	TRBJ2-1
TGTGCTAGCAGTGCCCTCAGGGGTATTGAAGCTTTCTTT	CASSALRGIEAFF	NA	13	NA	TRBV25-1	TRBJ1-1
TGTGCCAGCAGCCAAGGACTAGCGGGACACGAGCAGTACTTC	CASSQGLAGHEQYF	NA	14	TRBD2	TRBV2	TRBJ2-7
TGCAGTGCTATCGGGCAGCTCCAAGAGACCCAGTACTTC	CSAIGQLQETQYF	NA	13	NA	TRBV20-1	TRBJ2-5
TGTGCCAGCAGCCAGGGCGCAGGGGTGGACGAGCAGTACTTC	CASSQGAGVDEQYF	many	14	NA	TRBV3-1	TRBJ2-7
TGTGCCAGCAGTTTGAATGATCAGCCCCAGCATTTT	CASSLNDQPQHF	NA	12	NA	TRBV28	TRBJ1-5
TGTGCCAGCAGCCCATGGGCGGGAGGGCTCTACAATGAGCAGTTCTTC	CASSPWAGGLYNEQFF	NA	16	TRBD2	TRBV11-1	TRBJ2-1
TGTGCTAGCAGCTTAGGGACAGGGCTCGACGAGCAGTACTTC	CASSLGTGLDEQYF	many	14	TRBD1	TRBV7-7	TRBJ2-7
TGTGCCAGCGCCCCAGGACAGGGGAATATCGCCGGGGAGCTGTTTTTT	CASAPGQGNIAGELFF	many	16	TRBD1	TRBV14	TRBJ2-2
TGTGCCACCAGCAGGGGTAGGGGTAATAACGACGAGCAGTACTTC	CATSRGRGNNDEQYF	NA	15	NA	TRBV15	TRBJ2-7
TGTGCCAGCAGCTTTAGAGCCGCAGGGTCAGGGGAGCTGTTTTTT	CASSFRAAGSGELFF	many	15	NA	TRBV11-2	TRBJ2-2
TGCAGTGCTAGACCTCGGTGGAGCTCCTACAATGAGCAGTTCTTC	CSARPRWSSYNEQFF	many	15	NA	TRBV20-1	TRBJ2-1
TGTGCCAGCAGCTTAGCTGCGGACAGATACTACGAGCAGTACTTC	CASSLAADRYYEQYF	few	15	NA	TRBV7-6	TRBJ2-7
TGTGCTAGTGGTCGGACCTCTTTAGATGAGCAGTTCTTC	CASGRTSLDEQFF	NA	13	NA	TRBV12-5	TRBJ2-1
TGTGCCAGCAGTGAACGGGGGAGGGAAAAACTGTTTTTT	CASSERGREKLFF	NA	13	NA	TRBV9	TRBJ1-4
TGCAGTGCTAGATCGACTATCGGTACAGATACGCAGTATTTT	CSARSTIGTDTQYF	few	14	NA	TRBV20-1	TRBJ2-3
TGTGCCAGCAGTTTCCGTCTATCCTACAATGAGCAGTTCTTC	CASSFRLSYNEQFF	NA	14	NA	TRBV12-3/TRBV12-4	TRBJ2-1
TGTGCCATCAGTGAGTCGGACAGGGTTAACTATGGCTACACCTTC	CAISESDRVNYGYTF	NA	15	TRBD1	TRBV10-3	TRBJ1-2
TGTGCCACCAGCAGAGCACTGCGGCACGAGCAGTACTTC	CATSRALRHEQYF	few	13	NA	TRBV15	TRBJ2-7
TGTGCCAGCAGCTTAGAACTAGCGGGATACTCCCAGGGTGGGGAGCTGTTTTTT	CASSLELAGYSQGGELFF	NA	18	TRBD2	TRBV11-2	TRBJ2-2
TGCAGTGCTAGATGGGGATACAATGAGCAGTTCTTC	CSARWGYNEQFF	NA	12	NA	TRBV20-1	TRBJ2-1
TGTGCCAGCAGTCTGCGGATAGGGGGCGACTCTAGATACGAGCAGTACTTC	CASSLRIGGDSRYEQYF	many	17	TRBD1	TRBV6-1	TRBJ2-7